This TCR beta chain is drawn from a study of blood T cell repertoires in COVID-19. TCRdb keeps only in-frame clones here, not all; method: immunoSEQ multiplex PCR. The sample contains over 150,000 clones, roughly four fifths of which appear only once. The CDR3 consists of 17 residues. In germline, CDR1 is MDHEN, CDR2 SYDVKM. Trimming took 2 bases from V and 4 from J, leaving 15 bases between them. This clone was seen a single time. The rearrangement links TRBV28 to TRBJ2-6; D not certain. Sample: peripheral blood. The clonotype was recovered from a woman aged 45 to 65 with acute or convalescent COVID-19. The CDR3 coding sequence is TGTGCCAGCAGTTTACCCGGGTCAGCTTCGGGGGCCAACGTCCTGACTTTC. Its protein is CASSLPGSASGANVLTF.